This T cell receptor (beta chain) is from a study of T cell responses to AZD1222 COVID-19 vaccine. Study-level points and caveats: Donor demographics were predominantly white British with a female majority; clonal diversity may be underestimated.

Produced via immunoSEQ multiplex PCR; TCRdb's table is partial and in-frame only. The sample includes 65,000 to 90,000 clones, 88% of them seen just once. This clone was observed once. Its specificity is not known. The starting material was peripheral blood, obtained on day 0 of AZD1222 vaccination. The TCR was taken from an adult in good health.

The CDR3 loop reads CASSRGTMNTEAFF. CDR3 in DNA: TGCGCCAGCAGCCGGGGGACGATGAACACTGAAGCTTTCTTT. The chain links TRBV4-1 to TRBJ1-1, with D possibly TRBD1 on 5 matching bases. The V end was cut by 4 bases, the J end by 0 bases, with 9 bases between. Looked up from germline, CDR1 is MGHRA and CDR2 is YSYEKL. This CDR3 comprises 14 residues.